These 20 T cell receptor beta chains were sequenced from one sample in a study of human T cells and chemical hapten exposure. Each CDR3 protein is one row after TCRdb ran MiXCR on the RACE reads. The data hold 150,000 to 200,000 distinct CDR3 sequences, with 25% to 35% observed a single time. Time point specified: patch test 3, about 24 weeks after DPC sensitization. Noted treatment: therapeutic diphenylcyclopropenone sensitization with weekly scalp DPC. The starting material was whole blood, obtained in connection with sensitization to the hapten diphenylcyclopropenone (DPC). These receptors originate from a woman younger than 35 with alopecia areata. Some clones in this sample may be carry-over from other donors' samples.

The rearrangement links TRBV11-2 to TRBJ2-3, with 9 nucleotides matching TRBD1. CDR3 size: 14 residues. The germline gives CDR1 SGHAT, CDR2 FQNNGV. V was clipped by 3 bases and J by 4 bases; unmatched bases: 2. DNA of the CDR3: TGTGCCAGCAGCTTTACAGGGGGCCCAGATACGCAGTATTTT. As protein: CASSFTGGPDTQYF. The full variable domain, with the rest looked up from reference TRBV11-2 and TRBJ2-3, is EAGVAQSPRYKIIEKRQSVAFWCNPISGHATLYWYQQILGQGPKLLIQFQNNGVVDDSQLPKDRFSAERLKGVDSTLKIQPAKLEDSAVYLCASSFTGGPDTQYFGPGTRLTVL.

The chain is built from TRBV15 and TRBJ1-1; D is perhaps TRBD1 (5 bases). The CDR3 has 15 residues. CDR1 LNHNV and CDR2 YYDKDF come from the germline V gene (reference sequence). The V gene lost 0 bases and the J gene lost 5 bases, with 13 bases spanning the gap. In nucleotides, the CDR3 is TGTGCCACCAGCAGAGATAGGTTGGGGGGAACTGAAGCTTTCTTT. As protein: CATSRDRLGGTEAFF.

V is TRBV7-9 and J is TRBJ1-6; D possibly corresponds to TRBD1 (5 bases). There are 16 residues in the CDR3. The germline V and J ends were trimmed by 5 bases and 10 bases, with 21 bases remaining between them. Per the germline V gene, CDR1 is SEHNR and CDR2 is FQNEAQ (reference sequence). The CDR3 reads CASSPGSAGLSSPLHF. In nucleotides, the CDR3 is TGTGCCAGCAGCCCTGGCTCGGCAGGGCTTTCGTCACCCCTCCACTTT.

This clonotype was counted only a few times. The chain uses TRBV20-1 and TRBJ2-3; D is uncertain. Trimming left V 5 bases short and J 4 bases short, with 19 bases between. This CDR3 spans 15 amino acids. The germline CDR1 and CDR2 sequences are DFQATT and SNEGSKA (reference sequence). The CDR3 nucleotides are TGCAGTGCTTCCCCAACGGTAGTCCTGTCAGATACGCAGTATTTT. Its translation is CSASPTVVLSDTQYF.

The V gene is TRBV6-6, the J gene TRBJ1-4; the D is unclear. CDR1 is MNHNY and CDR2 is SVGAGI in the germline V gene (reference sequence). Trimming removed 2 bases from V and 5 bases from J, with 15 bases in between. The CDR3 has 16 amino acids. CDR3 nucleotides: TGTGCCAGCAGTTACAAGCCCGTGACCGAAAATGAAAAACTGTTTTTT. Its translation: CASSYKPVTENEKLFF.

This clonotype was found once. The chain links TRBV2 to TRBJ2-5; 7 nucleotides agree with TRBD1. The CDR3 length is 12 residues. In germline, CDR1 is SNHLY, CDR2 FYNNEI. The V segment lost 9 bases and the J segment 3 bases; nucleotides outside the gene matches: 4. The CDR3 is CARRGREETQYF. The CDR3 DNA reads as TGTGCCAGGAGGGGGCGCGAAGAGACCCAGTACTTC. Combining the CDR3 with reference TRBV2 and TRBJ2-5 gives the whole variable domain EPEVTQTPSHQVTQMGQEVILRCVPISNHLYFYWYRQILGQKVEFLVSFYNNEISEKSEIFDDQFSVERPDGSNFTLKIRSTKLEDSAMYFCARRGREETQYFGPGTRLLVL.

This clonotype was seen a few times. The junction departs from the called germline gene at one end, perhaps through a read error. The V and J genes are TRBV11-3 and TRBJ1-6, with TRBD1 as a possible D gene (5 bases). The length of the CDR3 is 17 residues. Per germline, CDR1 SGHNT and CDR2 YENEEA. This CDR3 is CASRLGLAGDHNSPLHF. CDR3 DNA sequence: TGTGCCAGCCGCTTGGGGCTGGCTGGGGATCATAATTCACCCCTCCACTTT.

The V and J genes are TRBV11-2 and TRBJ2-3; possible D gene TRBD2, 6 bases. CDR1 SGHAT and CDR2 FQNNGV come from the germline V gene. The CDR3 is 15 amino acids. V dropped 5 bases and J dropped 2 bases, with 14 bases sitting between them. The CDR3 DNA follows: TGTGCCAGCAGCCCAACTGTGCGGGACACAGATACGCAGTATTTT. Translating it yields CASSPTVRDTDTQYF.

This clonotype appeared a few times. V is TRBV5-6 and J is TRBJ1-1; no clear D gene. Germline CDR1 and CDR2: SGHDT and YYEEEE. Trimming took off 4 bases at V and 0 bases at J, with 16 bases between the two ends. The CDR3 totals 16 residues. The CDR3 nucleotides are TGTGCCAGCAGCCTCCAGGTAGGACGGGTGAACACTGAAGCTTTCTTT. It encodes CASSLQVGRVNTEAFF. The complete variable domain, with remaining parts taken from reference TRBV5-6 and TRBJ1-1, reads DAGVTQSPTHLIKTRGQQVTLRCSPKSGHDTVSWYQQALGQGPQFIFQYYEEEERQRGNFPDRFSGHQFPNYSSELNVNALLLGDSALYLCASSLQVGRVNTEAFFGQGTRLTVV.

The CDR3 coding sequence is TGCGCCAGCAGCCAAGATTTTTCAAAGGTGGAGCTGTTTTTT. Its translation is CASSQDFSKVELFF. V and J are TRBV4-1 and TRBJ2-2; no clear D gene. Germline lookup yields CDR1 MGHRA and CDR2 YSYEKL. This CDR3 spans 14 amino acids. Trimming removed 0 bases at V and 10 bases at J, with 12 bases between.

This clonotype turned up a few times. The J gene is TRBJ1-6, the V gene TRBV4-3; D remains ambiguous. The CDR3 spans 16 residues. Germline loops: CDR1 LGHNA, CDR2 YSLEER. The germline V and J ends were trimmed by 0 bases and 4 bases, with 10 bases remaining between them. CDR3 amino acids: CASSQDRTAYNSPLHF. The CDR3 bases are TGCGCCAGCAGCCAAGATCGCACAGCTTATAATTCACCCCTCCACTTT.

This clonotype was seen a few times. This chain connects TRBV9 to TRBJ1-1; the D is unclear. Germline CDR1 reads SGDLS; CDR2 reads YYNGEE. Trimming removed 0 bases at V and 0 bases at J, with 6 bases between. The CDR3 totals 14 residues. The CDR3: CASSVGRLNTEAFF. The CDR3 DNA reads as TGTGCCAGCAGCGTAGGGCGATTGAACACTGAAGCTTTCTTT. Filled out from reference TRBV9 and TRBJ1-1, the complete variable domain reads DSGVTQTPKHLITATGQRVTLRCSPRSGDLSVYWYQQSLDQGLQFLIQYYNGEERAKGNILERFSAQQFPDLHSELNLSSLELGDSALYFCASSVGRLNTEAFFGQGTRLTVV.

This clonotype was detected a few times. This chain connects TRBV20-1 to TRBJ2-3, with TRBD2 identical over 10 bases. V gave up 3 bases and J gave up 9 bases; unmatched junction bases: 6. CDR1 DFQATT and CDR2 SNEGSKA come from the germline V gene (reference sequence). The CDR3 sequence is 13 residues long. CDR3 region: CSASASGSGTQYF. DNA for the CDR3: TGCAGTGCTAGTGCTAGCGGGAGTGGGACGCAGTATTTT.

This chain connects TRBV15 to TRBJ2-3; 8 nucleotides line up with TRBD2. The CDR3 loop spans 15 amino acids. Germline V gene sequence: CDR1 LNHNV, CDR2 YYDKDF (reference sequence). V lost 2 bases and J lost 5; bases outside the gene matches: 6. The CDR3 DNA follows: TGTGCCACCAGCAGACGCCGGACTAGCCTAGATACGCAGTATTTT. As protein: CATSRRRTSLDTQYF.

This clonotype occurred a few times. V and J are TRBV20-1 and TRBJ2-7; 7 nucleotides line up with TRBD1. Germline-derived CDR1 and CDR2 are DFQATT and SNEGSKA (reference sequence). After removal of 8 bases from V and 4 bases from J, the junction contained 11 bases not matched to a gene. The CDR3 contains 13 residues. The CDR3 nucleotides read TGCAGTCCCCGTACAGGGGATAAATACGAGCAGTACTTC. Protein sequence: CSPRTGDKYEQYF.

The chain uses TRBV29-1 and TRBJ2-7; perhaps TRBD1 as D (5 bases). Trimming removed 4 bases at V and 3 bases at J, with 10 bases between. The CDR3 is 12 residues long. Looked up from germline, CDR1 is SQVTM and CDR2 is ANQGSEA. CDR3 nucleotides: TGCAGCGTTGGCCAGGGTGACTACGAGCAGTACTTC. It codes for CSVGQGDYEQYF.

This clonotype was counted between two and nine times. The rearrangement uses TRBV27 and TRBJ1-3, with TRBD1 matching over 10 bases. The V gene end was trimmed by 6 bases and the J gene end by 7 bases; junction bases not matched to a gene: 9. This CDR3 contains 15 residues. Germline CDR1 MNHEY, CDR2 SMNVEV (reference sequence). In nucleotides, the CDR3 is TGTGCCAGCAGGTACACCGGGACAGGGGACAACACCATATATTTT. Its translation is CASRYTGTGDNTIYF.

This clonotype has more than one count but fewer than ten. V usage is TRBV10-3 and J usage is TRBJ2-3, with unresolved D. The CDR3 has 14 amino acids. Trimming removed 2 bases at V and 2 bases at J, with 8 bases between. Germline V gene lookup returns CDR1 ENHRY and CDR2 SYGVKD. The CDR3, as DNA: TGTGCCATCAGTGAGACAGACACCACAGATACGCAGTATTTT. This sequence encodes CAISETDTTDTQYF.

V gene TRBV29-1 combines with J gene TRBJ2-7; 8 nucleotides match TRBD1. V was clipped by 2 bases and J by 6 bases; unmatched bases: 9. This CDR3 region has 14 residues. In germline, CDR1 is SQVTM, CDR2 ANQGSEA. CDR3: CSVESLAGGSEQYF. CDR3 bases: TGCAGCGTTGAATCTCTGGCAGGGGGCTCCGAGCAGTACTTC.

This clonotype was observed a handful of times. The V gene is TRBV19, the J gene TRBJ1-5, with 7 bases identical to TRBD1. Trimming at V came to 2 bases and at J to 5 bases, leaving 6 bases not matched to a gene. The CDR3 spans 15 residues. The germline V gene encodes CDR1 LNHDA and CDR2 SQIVND (reference sequence). CDR3 loop: CASSISDRAYQPQHF. CDR3 in DNA: TGTGCCAGTAGTATAAGTGACAGGGCATATCAGCCCCAGCATTTT.